One and the same sample provided the 8 T cell receptor beta chains below, sequenced in a study of blood T cell repertoires in COVID-19. The method was immunoSEQ multiplex PCR; TCRdb's version includes in-frame clones alone and lacks a portion of them. Of some 320,000 clones in the sample, roughly 85% were seen once. Material: peripheral blood. These receptors were taken from a human donor in a cohort sampled during active COVID-19.

This clone has a count of ten or more. The genes are TRBV4-1 and TRBJ2-7; perhaps TRBD1 as D (6 bases). The CDR3 loop spans 15 amino acids. Per the germline V gene, CDR1 is MGHRA and CDR2 is YSYEKL. Trimming cost V 2 bases and J 4 bases, with 15 bases left between them. DNA of the CDR3: TGCGCCAGCAGCCAAATACCAGGGGTTGGGTACGAGCAGTACTTC. It codes for CASSQIPGVGYEQYF.

This CDR3 reads CASSLIKGLAPSTDTQYF. Here the CDR3 DNA reads TGTGCCAGCAGTTTGATAAAAGGACTAGCGCCTAGCACAGATACGCAGTATTTT. The chain has TRBV28 and TRBJ2-3; 9 bases line up with TRBD2. The CDR3 has 18 residues. The germline V gene has CDR1 MDHEN and CDR2 SYDVKM. Trimming cost V 3 bases and J 0 bases; bases outside gene matches: 10.

The chain uses TRBV2 and TRBJ2-7, with D possibly matching TRBD2 (6 bases). Germline CDR1 is SNHLY and CDR2 is FYNNEI. V was shortened by 6 bases and J by 5 bases, with 17 bases between the two germline ends. CDR3 size: 14 residues. The CDR3 spells CASSARLGANEQYF. The CDR3 DNA follows: TGTGCCAGCAGCGCCAGACTAGGAGCTAACGAGCAGTACTTC.

There are a few counts of this clone. The rearrangement uses TRBV10-1 and TRBJ2-7; the match to TRBD1 covers 7 bases. The germline V gene has CDR1 WNHNN and CDR2 SYGVQD (reference sequence). The CDR3 is made up of 14 amino acids. Unmatched junction bases numbered 4, after V lost 2 bases and J lost 3 bases. Here the CDR3 reads CASSEPGQLYEQYF. CDR3 coding DNA: TGCGCCAGCAGTGAGCCGGGACAGCTCTACGAGCAGTACTTC.

This clone was detected many times. The J gene is TRBJ1-5, the V gene TRBV18; D is possibly TRBD1 (5 bases). Germline CDR1 KGHSH, CDR2 LQKENI. The V and J ends lost 3 bases and 0 bases respectively, with 12 bases between them. The CDR3 is 16 residues long. CDR3 sequence reads: CASSPQGGRSNQPQHF. DNA of the CDR3: TGTGCCAGCTCACCTCAGGGTGGACGTAGCAATCAGCCCCAGCATTTT.

The chain links TRBV4-1 to TRBJ2-1, with a tentative D call TRBD1 (6 bases). The CDR3 consists of 15 residues. V was shortened by 3 bases and J by 9 bases, with 18 bases between the two germline ends. The V gene's germline CDR1 is MGHRA and CDR2 YSYEKL. CDR3 nucleotide sequence: TGCGCCAGCAGCCACGGACCACAGGGAAGGGGTGAGCAGTTCTTC. It translates to CASSHGPQGRGEQFF.

This sequence joins TRBV18 and TRBJ1-2; D is ambiguous. Germline V gene sequence: CDR1 KGHSH, CDR2 LQKENI. V dropped 6 bases and J dropped 0 bases, with 8 bases sitting between them. The CDR3 spans 13 residues. The CDR3 nucleotides are TGTGCCAGCTCCGAACACCCTAACTATGGCTACACCTTC. This encodes CASSEHPNYGYTF.

This clone showed up just once. The chain employs TRBV19 and TRBJ1-4, with a weak D call TRBD1 (6 bases). V lost 5 bases to trimming and J lost 7 bases, with 17 bases between them. The CDR3 covers 15 residues. Germline CDR1 and CDR2: LNHDA and SQIVND (reference sequence). The CDR3: CASSPRWGGGEKLFF. CDR3 bases: TGTGCCAGTAGTCCACGGTGGGGGGGCGGTGAAAAACTGTTTTTT.